This TCR beta chain appears in the sequencing data of a study of vaccination and CD4 T cells after COVID-19. Regarding the study as a whole: Median SARS-CoV-2-reactive clonotype numbers went from approximately 21 to 40; this increase was not significant. In convalescent patients, a median roughly 86% of reactive clones appeared only post-vaccination.

The CDR3 length is 11 residues. V lost 2 bases to trimming and J lost 9 bases, with 8 bases between them. Germline-derived CDR1 and CDR2 are DFQATT and SNEGSKA (reference sequence). TCRdb processed the PCR reads anew with MiXCR; each CDR3 protein has one entry. The repertoire holds about 30,000 distinct CDR3 sequences, with about 50% as singletons. As for time point: late sampling 161 to 241 days after vaccination in a few convalescent patients. Worth noting for this clonotype: The target antigen is unknown.

The sequence was collected from a human donor who had recovered from COVID-19. This chain links TRBV20-1 with TRBJ2-1, with D hard to call. Sequenced material: CD4+ T cells from blood, taken about 7 months after SARS-CoV-2 vaccination. The CDR3 sequence is CSARWGTEQFF. The CDR3 DNA reads as TGCAGTGCTAGATGGGGAACTGAGCAGTTCTTC.